A single sample is the source of the 27 T cell receptor beta chains below, sequenced in a study of vaccination effects on CD4 cells after COVID-19. Their antigens are not known. At the end of 9 to 11 days of culture, CD4+ T cells were isolated. Method: immunoSEQ multiplex PCR; TCRdb's copy keeps in-frame clones and lacks some. The table has approximately 47,000 clones, 75% to 80% seen once. The source material was CD4+ T cells from PBMCs cultured without peptide, sampled before COVID-19 vaccination. The receptors originated from a human donor who had a prior SARS-CoV-2 infection.

In its sample, this clone ranks as medium-sized. This rearrangement joins TRBV7-3 to TRBJ2-2, with 8 bases that match TRBD2. Germline trimming cut 1 base from V and 1 base from J; bases unmatched to any gene: 14. Germline V gene data show CDR1 as SGHTA and CDR2 as FQGTGA. This CDR3 has 20 residues. CDR3 amino acids: CASSLKANAAGGLNTGELFF. Here the CDR3 DNA reads TGTGCCAGCAGCTTAAAGGCTAACGCGGCGGGAGGCCTGAACACCGGGGAGCTGTTTTTT.

The rearrangement links TRBV10-3 to TRBJ2-1; 9 bases align to TRBD2. Germline loops: CDR1 ENHRY, CDR2 SYGVKD. The CDR3 covers 14 residues. The V and J ends lost 0 bases and 6 bases, in that order; junction bases with no gene match: 0. Written as DNA, the CDR3 is TGTGCCATCAGTGAGTCGCGGGGGGGCAATGAGCAGTTCTTC. Its translation: CAISESRGGNEQFF.

The chain carries TRBV18 and TRBJ1-5, with 10 bases lining up with TRBD1. The CDR3 has 16 amino acids. Germline V gene lookup returns CDR1 KGHSH and CDR2 LQKENI. Trimming removed 6 bases from V and 2 bases from J; junction bases left unmatched: 7. The CDR3 region has the DNA TGTGCCAGCTCGGCCGACAGGGGGCCGCGCAATCAGCCCCAGCATTTT. Its protein product is CASSADRGPRNQPQHF.

This chain connects TRBV18 to TRBJ2-3; D gene uncertain. V shed 1 base and J shed 11 bases, with 7 bases lying between them. There are 11 residues in the CDR3. The germline V gene has CDR1 KGHSH and CDR2 LQKENI. The CDR3 is CASSPQDLQYF. CDR3 in DNA: TGTGCCAGCTCACCACAGGACCTGCAGTATTTT.

J is TRBJ2-1 and V is TRBV18; a possible D gene is TRBD2 (5 bases). V lost 1 base, J lost 6 bases, and 16 bases lay in between. The CDR3 is made up of 16 amino acids. Germline values: CDR1 KGHSH, CDR2 LQKENI. The CDR3, as DNA: TGTGCCAGCTCACCACGCGGCCTAGCCGCCACCAATGAGCAGTTCTTC. Amino acid sequence: CASSPRGLAATNEQFF.

The CDR3, as DNA: TGCAGCGCCCAGGGTGGGCTAGGTAGCACAGATACGCAGTATTTT. Translated, it gives CSAQGGLGSTDTQYF. The chain recombines TRBV29-1 with TRBJ2-3; tentative D call: TRBD1 (5 bases). This CDR3 is built from 15 residues. Germline-derived CDR1 and CDR2 are SQVTM and ANQGSEA. With 7 bases removed from V and 0 bases from J, the gap between germline ends came to 17 bases.

This clone is a singleton in its sample. The chain recombines TRBV5-6 with TRBJ2-1; the D gene is possibly TRBD2 (6 bases). Germline CDR1 reads SGHDT; CDR2 reads YYEEEE. The CDR3 runs to 18 residues. V lost 4 bases and J lost 1, with 21 bases in between. CDR3 loop: CASSLVASDSWSYNEQFF. The DNA of the CDR3 is TGTGCCAGCAGCCTGGTGGCTAGCGATTCGTGGTCCTACAATGAGCAGTTCTTC.

This chain uses TRBV5-4 with TRBJ2-1; TRBD1 agrees at 9 bases. Germline V lookup: CDR1 SGHNT, CDR2 YYREEE (reference sequence). After removal of 4 bases from V and 8 bases from J, the junction contained 7 bases not matched to a gene. This CDR3 spans 14 amino acids. CDR3 residues: CASSRTGVLDEQFF. CDR3 nucleotide sequence: TGTGCCAGCAGCCGGACAGGGGTTTTGGATGAGCAGTTCTTC.

The chain recombines TRBV7-2 with TRBJ2-7; TRBD1 matches at 8 bases. Germline CDR1 is SGHTA and CDR2 is FQGNSA. With V trimmed by 7 bases and J by 3 bases, 8 bases remained unmatched. This CDR3 region has 14 residues. The CDR3 reads CASMPGQEHYEQYF. Written as DNA, the CDR3 is TGTGCCAGCATGCCGGGACAGGAACACTACGAGCAGTACTTC. The full variable domain, completed using reference TRBV7-2 and TRBJ2-7, is GAGVSQSPSNKVTEKGKDVELRCDPISGHTALYWYRQSLGQGLEFLIYFQGNSAPDKSGLPSDRFSAERTGGSVSTLTIQRTQQEDSAVYLCASMPGQEHYEQYFGPGTRLTVT.

This clone was recorded once. V usage is TRBV4-1 and J usage is TRBJ2-3; the match to TRBD1 covers 9 bases. Germline values: CDR1 MGHRA, CDR2 YSYEKL. The CDR3 runs 16 residues. V lost 3 bases and J lost 3; bases outside the gene matches: 7. The CDR3 bases are TGCGCCAGCAGCCAGATGTGGGGGACAGGGACAGATACGCAGTATTTT. Protein sequence: CASSQMWGTGTDTQYF.

Only a few counts were recorded for this clone. This sequence joins TRBV2 and TRBJ1-2; unclear D gene. CDR3 length: 13 amino acids. V lost 4 bases and J lost 4, with 10 bases in between. Germline V gene data show CDR1 as SNHLY and CDR2 as FYNNEI. The DNA for the CDR3 is TGTGCCAGCAGTGGGGAGGGTGGCTATGGCTACACCTTC. Amino acids: CASSGEGGYGYTF.

V and J are TRBV6-5 and TRBJ2-2; 8 bases line up with TRBD2. Germline CDR1 MNHEY, CDR2 SVGAGI. CDR3 size: 15 residues. V lost 8 bases to trimming and J lost 6 bases; unmatched junction nucleotides: 11. The chain's CDR3 is CASGTSRGVAGELFF. The DNA for the CDR3 is TGTGCCAGCGGTACCTCGCGGGGGGTAGCCGGGGAGCTGTTTTTT.

The chain carries TRBV13 and TRBJ2-5, with a possible D match to TRBD2 (5 bases). Trimming stripped 2 bases from V and 4 bases from J, with 11 bases between. This CDR3 has 14 amino acids. Looked up from germline, CDR1 is PRHDT and CDR2 is FYEKMQ (reference sequence). The CDR3 here is CASSLSRAGETQYF. The CDR3 DNA sequence: TGTGCCAGCAGCTTATCGAGGGCGGGAGAGACCCAGTACTTC.

This clone was recorded only once. The chain couples TRBV6-5 to TRBJ1-1, with unresolved D. Trimming took 5 bases from V and 5 from J, leaving 15 bases between them. Germline lookup yields CDR1 MNHEY and CDR2 SVGAGI. The CDR3 spans 14 residues. The CDR3 bases are TGTGCCAGCAGTCCTCCGGGGAGGGCAACTGAAGCTTTCTTT. As protein: CASSPPGRATEAFF.

This clone has only one observation. This chain links TRBV7-3 with TRBJ2-1, with D possibly TRBD2 on 6 matching bases. The V end lost 2 bases, the J end lost 4 bases, and 18 bases lay between the germline ends. Germline CDR1 and CDR2: SGHTA and FQGTGA. This CDR3 comprises 17 residues. CDR3 region: CASSLDVGGDGYNEQFF. CDR3 DNA: TGTGCCAGCAGCTTAGATGTCGGGGGAGATGGTTACAATGAGCAGTTCTTC.

This clone came up a few times. The chain combines TRBV10-3 with TRBJ2-1, with 12 bases that match TRBD2. Germline V gene lookup returns CDR1 ENHRY and CDR2 SYGVKD. V dropped 7 bases and J dropped 7; count of bases not matched to a gene: 14. The CDR3 is 17 residues long. The CDR3 sequence is CAIKASGGARGYNEQFF. CDR3 nucleotide sequence: TGTGCCATCAAGGCTAGCGGGGGGGCCAGGGGGTATAATGAGCAGTTCTTC.

The CDR3 protein is CASSRGHNSYEQYF. In nucleotides, the CDR3 is TGTGCCAGCAGCCGGGGACACAATTCCTACGAGCAGTACTTC. The chain has TRBV5-6 and TRBJ2-7; possibly TRBD1 for D (6 bases). V was pared by 4 bases and J by 1 base, with 12 bases between. This CDR3 has 14 amino acids. Germline values: CDR1 SGHDT, CDR2 YYEEEE.

The CDR3 DNA reads TGTGCCAGCCAACTAGCGGGAGTGGACAATGAGCAGTTCTTC. Translating it yields CASQLAGVDNEQFF. The V and J genes are TRBV2 and TRBJ2-1, with TRBD2 matching 11 bases. From germline, CDR1 is SNHLY and CDR2 FYNNEI. The CDR3 consists of 14 residues. V lost 8 bases to trimming and J lost 5 bases; unmatched junction nucleotides: 5.

This sequence joins TRBV5-1 and TRBJ1-6, with 7 bases lining up with TRBD1. The CDR3 has 14 residues. Germline V gene data show CDR1 as SGHRS and CDR2 as YFSETQ. V dropped 2 bases and J dropped 7; count of bases not matched to a gene: 3. CDR3 sequence reads: CASSFRDRNSPLHF. The DNA of the CDR3 is TGCGCCAGCAGCTTCCGGGACAGAAATTCACCCCTCCACTTT.

This chain connects TRBV7-2 to TRBJ1-1; D gene uncertain. This CDR3 is 13 amino acids long. Germline CDR1 and CDR2: SGHTA and FQGNSA. Trimming stripped 3 bases from V and 1 base from J, with 6 bases between. CDR3 DNA: TGTGCCAGCAGCTTCTACAGGAACACTGAAGCTTTCTTT. Its protein is CASSFYRNTEAFF.

The rearrangement uses TRBV4-2 and TRBJ2-3; D is perhaps TRBD2 (7 bases). CDR3 size: 17 residues. V was trimmed by 4 bases and J by 0 bases, leaving 17 bases between them. The germline gives CDR1 LGHNA, CDR2 YNFKEQ. CDR3 sequence (DNA): TGTGCCAGCAGCCGTCACCCGGGGGGCGCTAGCACAGATACGCAGTATTTT. Its translation is CASSRHPGGASTDTQYF.

This clone was detected only a few times. This chain joins TRBV4-2 and TRBJ2-2; D unclear. V lost 4 bases to trimming and J lost 2 bases, with 8 bases between them. Germline CDR1 is LGHNA and CDR2 is YNFKEQ. The CDR3 length is 14 residues. CDR3 in amino acids: CASSRGRNTGELFF. In DNA form, the CDR3 reads TGTGCCAGCAGCCGTGGGCGTAACACCGGGGAGCTGTTTTTT.

The CDR3 bases are TGTGCCAGCAGCCTTAAGGGTACTTTCACAGATACGCAGTATTTT. Encoded protein: CASSLKGTFTDTQYF. This chain connects TRBV11-3 to TRBJ2-3; no definite D call. The CDR3 has 15 residues. Germline V gene lookup returns CDR1 SGHNT and CDR2 YENEEA. V was shortened by 5 bases and J by 2 bases, with 14 bases between the two germline ends. Variable domain in full (rest from reference TRBV11-3 and TRBJ2-3): EAGVVQSPRYKIIEKKQPVAFWCNPISGHNTLYWYLQNLGQGPELLIRYENEEAVDDSQLPKDRFSAERLKGVDSTLKIQPAELGDSAVYLCASSLKGTFTDTQYFGPGTRLTVL.

J is TRBJ2-3 and V is TRBV5-1; unclear D gene. Trimming removed 0 bases from V and 2 bases from J, with 10 bases in between. The CDR3 length is 15 residues. The germline V gene has CDR1 SGHRS and CDR2 YFSETQ. In nucleotides, the CDR3 is TGCGCCAGCAGCTTGGATCGTCCCACCACAGATACGCAGTATTTT. It translates to CASSLDRPTTDTQYF.

The chain carries TRBV7-2 and TRBJ2-5, with TRBD2 matching over 8 bases. Germline CDR1 reads SGHTA; CDR2 reads FQGNSA. The CDR3 spans 15 residues. V shed 5 bases and J 5 bases; nucleotides not matched to a gene: 10. The CDR3 sequence: CASSHRGGRFETQYF. The CDR3 DNA is TGTGCCAGCAGCCATAGGGGCGGGAGGTTCGAGACCCAGTACTTC.

The gene calls are TRBV6-5 and TRBJ2-3; maybe TRBD1 (5 bases). Germline-derived CDR1 and CDR2 are MNHEY and SVGAGI. V shed 6 bases and J shed 5 bases, with 12 bases lying between them. CDR3 size: 13 residues. In DNA form, the CDR3 reads TGTGCCAGCAGCTCCTCAGGGATAGATACGCAGTATTTT. Translation: CASSSSGIDTQYF.

This clone has only one observation. The chain combines TRBV12-5 with TRBJ2-5, with a possible D match to TRBD2 (6 bases). With 6 bases removed from V and 4 bases from J, the gap between germline ends came to 12 bases. CDR3 size: 13 residues. CDR1 LGHNT and CDR2 FRNRAP come from the germline V gene. The CDR3 nucleotides read TGTGCTAGTGGGGCCGGGACTGTAGAGACCCAGTACTTC. Its translation is CASGAGTVETQYF.